This T cell receptor beta chain was identified during a study of chemoradiotherapy in HPV16-positive cancers. Whole-study context: A couple of HPV16-positive patients' cells yielded candidate HPV-specific clones and common motifs. General study results and limits: Only two HPV16-positive patients supplied the functional HPV-specificity definition. Candidate HPV-specific clones and E7-related TCR motifs grew in tumor during treatment. HPV-responsive T-cell expansion during chemoradiotherapy was linked to improved recurrence-free survival in HPV16-positive patients.

Some clones are missing from TCRdb's copy, which holds only in-frame ones; the method was immunoSEQ multiplex PCR. Among 40,000 to 60,000 clones listed, roughly 90% were seen once. Concerning this clone: Its target is not known.

V was pared by 0 bases and J by 4 bases, with 11 bases between. The CDR3 loop spans 15 amino acids. The germline CDR1 and CDR2 sequences are SGHDT and YYEEEE. This sequence was found in a human donor with HPV-associated anogenital cancer. Sequencing was performed on blood, taken from a patient who underwent chemoradiotherapy. This sequence joins TRBV5-6 and TRBJ1-5; D gene ambiguous. CDR3 in amino acids: CASSLGSTENQPQHF. CDR3 DNA: TGTGCCAGCAGCTTGGGGTCTACAGAGAATCAGCCCCAGCATTTT.